This TCR beta chain comes out of a study of blood T cells in healthy people across ages. Looked up from germline, CDR1 is MNHEY and CDR2 is SMNVEV (reference sequence). The CDR3 has 16 amino acids. Trimming removed 5 bases at V and 5 bases at J, with 19 bases between. Study observations and caveats: With age, beta diversity per million T cells declined roughly linearly, significantly by 35 to 40. Total diversity from one million sequenced T cells was likely underestimated.

Primers used in a second PCR of about 6 to 11 cycles were a sample-barcoded 5' primer and a J-beta primer mix. TCRdb used MiXCR to reprocess the 5' RACE reads, holding one entry per CDR3 protein. Among 1.2 million to 1.5 million distinct CDR3 sequences, 42% were seen once, and the ten largest hold 7% to 9.5%. With regard to this clonotype: The antigen is not known.

V and J are TRBV27 and TRBJ2-1, with D possibly matching TRBD1 (6 bases). Sequenced sample: blood. This clonotype was obtained from a woman under 30 in good health. The DNA for the CDR3 is TGTGCCAGCAGTCCTGGACAGTGGAGGACAGACAATGAGCAGTTCTTC. It yields the protein CASSPGQWRTDNEQFF.